This T cell receptor (beta chain) emerged from a study of OX40 agonist ivuxolimab in advanced cancers. The data were produced by immunoSEQ multiplex PCR, yet TCRdb's version contains in-frame clones alone and is incomplete. Of about 46,000 clones detected, 88% appear once; the ten largest clones hold 56%. With 3 bases clipped from V and 3 bases from J, the junction kept 9 bases outside the gene matches. Germline-derived CDR1 and CDR2 are SEHNR and FQNEAQ (reference sequence). This CDR3 is 16 amino acids long. This TCR was recovered from an adult with an advanced solid tumor such as melanoma, head and neck, liver or kidney cancer. Sequencing used CD4+ or CD8+ T cells sorted from blood, obtained in a trial of the OX40 agonist ivuxolimab. This chain joins TRBV7-9 and TRBJ2-7; 9 nucleotides line up with TRBD2. The CDR3 here is CASSFFKPAGGYEQYF. The CDR3 coding sequence is TGTGCCAGCAGCTTTTTTAAGCCAGCGGGAGGCTACGAGCAGTACTTC.